The source of this T cell receptor beta chain is a study of PD-1 blockade in classical Hodgkin lymphoma. About this clone itself: The antigen is unknown.

General observations from the study: Prior to therapy, complete responders displayed diversity much like that of newly diagnosed patients. CD4+ TCR diversity, unlike CD8+, climbed significantly by C4D1. Newly diagnosed patients reportedly had lower baseline TCR diversity than healthy donors.

All the patients suffered relapse after autologous stem cell transplantation, and brentuximab vedotin exposure differed. Sequencing was performed with immunoSEQ multiplex PCR; in TCRdb, only in-frame clones are kept and a portion is missing. The sample yields about 36,000 clones, around 70% seen once. Between the trimmed V and J ends, which lost 0 bases and 1 base, there was a span of 11 bases. The CDR3 is made up of 16 amino acids. Germline V gene data show CDR1 as LNHDA and CDR2 as SQIVND (reference sequence). The rearrangement links TRBV19 to TRBJ2-3; TRBD2 is a possible D gene (6 bases). The receptor was derived from a human donor with classical Hodgkin lymphoma. Sequencing used peripheral blood mononuclear cells (PBMCs), obtained before the second cycle of nivolumab. CDR3: CASSIEGGTGTDTQYF. The CDR3, as DNA: TGTGCCAGTAGTATAGAAGGCGGGACGGGCACAGATACGCAGTATTTT.